This TCR beta chain was captured in a study of technical replicates of blood from a handful of donors. This CDR3 spans 15 amino acids. Germline loops: CDR1 MNHEY, CDR2 SVGAGI. Trimming pared 0 bases from V and 5 bases from J, leaving 11 bases between. Libraries were prepared by immunoSEQ multiplex PCR; TCRdb keeps only in-frame clonotypes and omits some of them. Found here are about 61,000 clones, approximately 87% of them singletons; the top ten hold roughly 5.2%. Sequenced: PBMCs. The TCR was taken from a human donor in good health. Some clones in this sample may be carry-over from other donors' samples. V is TRBV6-5 and J is TRBJ1-5; D perhaps matches TRBD1 (6 bases). CDR3 sequence reads: CASSYSQGPDQPQHF. In DNA, the CDR3 is TGTGCCAGCAGTTACTCACAGGGCCCCGATCAGCCCCAGCATTTT.